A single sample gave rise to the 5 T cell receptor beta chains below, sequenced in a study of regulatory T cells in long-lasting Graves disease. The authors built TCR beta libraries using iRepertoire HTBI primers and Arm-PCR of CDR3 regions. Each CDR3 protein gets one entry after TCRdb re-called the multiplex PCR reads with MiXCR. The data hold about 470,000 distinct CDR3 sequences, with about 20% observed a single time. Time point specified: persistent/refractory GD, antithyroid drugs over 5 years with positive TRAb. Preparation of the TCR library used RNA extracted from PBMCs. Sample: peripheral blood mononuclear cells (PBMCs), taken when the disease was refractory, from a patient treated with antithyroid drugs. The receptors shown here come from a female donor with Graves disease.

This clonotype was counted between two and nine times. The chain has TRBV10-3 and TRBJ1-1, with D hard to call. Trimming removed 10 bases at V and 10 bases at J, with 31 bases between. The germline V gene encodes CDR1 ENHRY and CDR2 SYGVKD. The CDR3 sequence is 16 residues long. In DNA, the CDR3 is TGTGCCACTACGGACCCTCTCGGTGATCGCGGGAGTAGAGCTTTCTTT. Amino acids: CATTDPLGDRGSRAFF.

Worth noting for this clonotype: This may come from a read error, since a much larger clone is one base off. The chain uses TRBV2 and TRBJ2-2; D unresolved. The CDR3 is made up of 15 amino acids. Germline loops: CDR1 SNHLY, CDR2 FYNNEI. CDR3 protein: CASSEQRVNTEELFF. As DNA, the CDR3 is TGTGCCAGCAGTGAACAGCGAGTGAACACCGAGGAGCTGTTTTTT. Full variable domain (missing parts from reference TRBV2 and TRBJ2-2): EPEVTQTPSHQVTQMGQEVILRCVPISNHLYFYWYRQILGQKVEFLVSFYNNEISEKSEIFDDQFSVERPDGSNFTLKIRSTKLEDSAMYFCASSEQRVNTEELFFGEGSRLTVL.

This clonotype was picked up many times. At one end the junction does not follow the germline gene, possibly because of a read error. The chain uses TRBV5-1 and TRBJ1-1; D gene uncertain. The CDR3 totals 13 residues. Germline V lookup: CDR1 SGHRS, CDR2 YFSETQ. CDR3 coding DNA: TGTGCCAGCAGTTTAGACGGGTACACTGAAGCTTTCTTT. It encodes CASSLDGYTEAFF.

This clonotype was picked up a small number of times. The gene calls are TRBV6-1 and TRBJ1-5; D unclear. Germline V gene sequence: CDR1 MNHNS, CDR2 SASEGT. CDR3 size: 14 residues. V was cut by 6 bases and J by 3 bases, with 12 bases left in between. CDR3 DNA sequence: TGTGCCAGCAGGACGATCAAGGACAATCAGCCCCAGCATTTT. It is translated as CASRTIKDNQPQHF.

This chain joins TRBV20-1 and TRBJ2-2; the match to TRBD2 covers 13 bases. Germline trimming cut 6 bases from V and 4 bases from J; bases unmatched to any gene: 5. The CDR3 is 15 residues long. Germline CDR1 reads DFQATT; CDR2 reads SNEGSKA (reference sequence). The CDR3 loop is CSAPGLAGPTGELFF. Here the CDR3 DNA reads TGCAGTGCACCGGGACTAGCGGGACCCACCGGGGAGCTGTTTTTT.